This is a list of T cell receptor beta chains from one sample in a study of cytomegalovirus exposure and HLA in healthy donors. Libraries were prepared by immunoSEQ multiplex PCR; TCRdb keeps only in-frame clonotypes and omits some of them. The sample carries some 120,000 clones, over 60% recorded once. What was sequenced was PBMCs. Receptors were obtained from a human donor in good health. The CDR3 runs from the conserved cysteine through the conserved F or W. Fields, in order: clone size, D gene, V gene, J gene, CDR3 DNA, CDR3 protein. A D gene is named only where the DNA matches it firmly. Part of the rows lack a size; the others show once, few, many or a class for expanded clones.

>NA|NA|TRBV9|TRBJ2-7
TGTGCCAGCAGCGTAGGAGATGCCGAGCAGTACTTC
CASSVGDAEQYF
>NA|TRBD2|TRBV13|TRBJ2-5
TGTGCCAGCAGCCCAAGACTAGCGGGGGGGGGTGGCGAGACCCAGTACTTC
CASSPRLAGGGGETQYF
>once|TRBD1|TRBV5-1|TRBJ2-4
TGCGCCAGCAGCGTCAGGGGGAGAACGCTAGCCAAAAACATTCAGTACTTC
CASSVRGRTLAKNIQYF
>NA|TRBD2|TRBV6-1|TRBJ2-1
TGTGCCAGCCGCCGGAGCGGGGGGCCCTACAATGAGCAGTTCTTC
CASRRSGGPYNEQFF
>NA|TRBD2|TRBV2|TRBJ2-5
TGTGCCAGCAGTGAGGGCGGGGGACAAGAGACCCAGTACTTC
CASSEGGGQETQYF
>NA|TRBD1|TRBV6-4|TRBJ2-1
TGTGCCAGCAGTGTCGAGCAGGGGGCCATAGATGAGCAGTTCTTC
CASSVEQGAIDEQFF
>NA|NA|TRBV7-9|TRBJ2-2
TGTGCAAGAGGGGGGAACACCGGGGAGCTGTTTTTT
CARGGNTGELFF
>NA|TRBD1|TRBV5-4|TRBJ1-4
TGTGCCAGCAGCTTGGGTAGGGGGCAGGAAAAACTGTTTTTT
CASSLGRGQEKLFF
>NA|NA|TRBV4-1|TRBJ1-4
TGCGCCAGCAGCCAACCGGGCGGGCATGAAAAACTGTTTTTT
CASSQPGGHEKLFF
>NA|NA|TRBV4-1|TRBJ2-2
TGTGCCAGCAGCCAGGCAGCGAACACCGGGGAGCTGTTTTTT
CASSQAANTGELFF
>few|NA|TRBV6-1|TRBJ2-7
TGTGCCAGCAGGCGGGGCGACTACGAGCAGTACTTC
CASRRGDYEQYF
>NA|TRBD1|TRBV7-3|TRBJ2-5
TGTGCCAGCAGCCCATCACAGGGGGCGTTCGAGACCCAGTACTTC
CASSPSQGAFETQYF
>NA|NA|TRBV4-1|TRBJ1-4
TGCGCCAGCATCGGAAGGGCGGGGGGGGCAACTAATGAAAAACTGTTTTTT
CASIGRAGGATNEKLFF
>NA|TRBD2|TRBV19|TRBJ2-1
TGTGCCAGTAGTACCGAGCGGGGCTCCTACAATGAGCAGTTCTTC
CASSTERGSYNEQFF
>NA|NA|TRBV19|TRBJ1-2
TGTGCCAGTAGAGACTCCCGGATGCTCTATGGCTACACCTTC
CASRDSRMLYGYTF
>once|NA|TRBV4-3|TRBJ2-7
TGCGCCAGCAGCCAAAGGGGTAGCTCCTACGAGCAGTACTTC
CASSQRGSSYEQYF
>NA|TRBD2|TRBV19|TRBJ2-1
TGTGCCAGTAGACCGCGGGGGGCCTACTACAATGAGCAGTTCTTC
CASRPRGAYYNEQFF
>NA|NA|TRBV28|TRBJ1-5
TGTGCCAGCAGTTTTTCAGGGGCAGGGAACAATCAGCCCCAGCATTTT
CASSFSGAGNNQPQHF
>NA|TRBD1|TRBV7-9|TRBJ2-5
TGTGCCAGCAGCTTAGCGGACAGGGGGGGTTATGAGACCCAGTACTTC
CASSLADRGGYETQYF
>NA|TRBD1|TRBV6-5|TRBJ1-2
TGTGCCAGCAGTGGGCTGGACAGGGGGCGCGGGGGCTACACCTTC
CASSGLDRGRGGYTF
>NA|NA|TRBV4-2|TRBJ2-4
TGTGCCAGCAGCCAAGTAGGACTAGCCAAAAACATTCAGTACTTC
CASSQVGLAKNIQYF
>once|NA|TRBV6-5|TRBJ2-2
TGTGCCAGCAGTTACGGGGGACAGAACACCGGGGAGCTGTTTTTT
CASSYGGQNTGELFF
>once|NA|TRBV4-2|TRBJ1-1
TGTGCCAGCAGCCAATACGGTGTGAACACTGAAGCTTTCTTT
CASSQYGVNTEAFF
>NA|NA|TRBV4-2|TRBJ2-7
TGTGCCAGCAGCCAAGTTGCTTCGGGGGTCTACGAGCAGTACTTC
CASSQVASGVYEQYF
>NA|TRBD2|TRBV11-3|TRBJ2-1
TGTGCCAGCAGCCGGACTAGCGGGGGGGCCTTGGATGAGCAGTTCTTC
CASSRTSGGALDEQFF
>NA|NA|TRBV4-2|TRBJ2-2
TGTGCCAGCAGCCTAAGGACAGAGAACACCGGGGAGCTGTTTTTT
CASSLRTENTGELFF
>NA|TRBD2|TRBV10-1|TRBJ2-2
TGCGCCAGCAGTGAACAGCGGGGGTCGAACACCGGGGAGCTGTTTTTT
CASSEQRGSNTGELFF
>NA|NA|TRBV6-5|TRBJ1-1
TGTGCCAGCAGTCGTACGGGGGGCCAGGCTTTCTTT
CASSRTGGQAFF
>NA|NA|TRBV4-1|TRBJ1-6
TGCGCCAGCAGCCAAGGAGGTGCACCCCTCCACTTT
CASSQGGAPLHF
>once|NA|TRBV7-2|TRBJ2-7
TGTGCCAGCAGCTTAAGGGGGAGATACGAGCAGTACTTC
CASSLRGRYEQYF
>NA|TRBD1|TRBV19|TRBJ2-7
TGTGCCACCATGACGACAGGGATTGGGTCCTACGAGCAGTACTTC
CATMTTGIGSYEQYF
>NA|NA|TRBV19|TRBJ1-3
TGTGCCAGTAGTCAGGAGGTCTCTGGAAACACCATATATTTT
CASSQEVSGNTIYF
>NA|NA|TRBV18|TRBJ2-3
TGTGCCACCGCAATACGAGCAGATACGCAGTATTTT
CATAIRADTQYF
>NA|NA|TRBV4-1|TRBJ2-2
TGCGCCAGCAGCCAAACAGGCACCGGGGAGCTGTTTTTT
CASSQTGTGELFF
>NA|NA|TRBV7-3|TRBJ2-1
TGTGCCAGCGGTTCTGGCGGTGAGCAGTTCTTC
CASGSGGEQFF
>NA|NA|TRBV5-1|TRBJ2-3
TGCGCCAGCAGCTTGCTTTTAAGAGGGGGAACTACACCCAGCACAGATACGCAGTATTTT
CASSLLLRGGTTPSTDTQYF
>NA|TRBD1|TRBV27|TRBJ1-5
TGTGCCAGCAGTGCCCGAACAGGGGCTGTCCTAGGTCAGCCCCAGCATTTT
CASSARTGAVLGQPQHF
>NA|TRBD2|TRBV7-7|TRBJ2-3
TGTGCTAGCAGCTCGACTAGCGGCGCTCCCACAGATACGCAGTATTTT
CASSSTSGAPTDTQYF
>NA|NA|TRBV7-9|TRBJ1-4
TGTGCCAGCAGCTTACCGCCGGGACTTGTAGCCGAAAAACTGTTTTTT
CASSLPPGLVAEKLFF
>NA|TRBD2|TRBV10-3|TRBJ2-2
TGTGCCATCAGGGAGGGTAGCGGGGGCTCGGGGGAGCTGTTTTTT
CAIREGSGGSGELFF
>once|TRBD2|TRBV4-1|TRBJ2-5
TGCGCCAGCAGCCAAGATAGGATGGGGCTAGCGGGGGGCCACAGGGAGACCCAGTACTTC
CASSQDRMGLAGGHRETQYF
>NA|NA|TRBV10-1|TRBJ2-3
TGCGCCGCTCAGGCCGGGGACACCCCCACAGATACGCAGTATTTT
CAAQAGDTPTDTQYF
>NA|TRBD1|TRBV4-1|TRBJ2-5
TGCGCCAGCAGCCAACACAACCAGACAGGGTACCAAGAGACCCAGTACTTC
CASSQHNQTGYQETQYF
>NA|NA|TRBV7-9|TRBJ2-5
TGTGCCAGCAGCCTATTACTAGTACAAGAGACCCAGTACTTC
CASSLLLVQETQYF
>NA|NA|TRBV9|TRBJ1-1
TGTGCCAGCAGCCCGGGGGGTCAGCCTATGAACACTGAAGCTTTCTTT
CASSPGGQPMNTEAFF
>once|NA|TRBV6-5|TRBJ2-2
TGTGCCAGCAGTTACGGACTGACCGGGGAGCTGTTTTTT
CASSYGLTGELFF
>NA|NA|TRBV5-6|TRBJ2-7
TGTGCCAGCAGCTTCGGGGTTAGCTCCTACGAGCAGTACTTC
CASSFGVSSYEQYF
>few|TRBD2|TRBV27|TRBJ2-7
TGTGCCAGCAGTTTAAGTAGCGGGGGAGGCGAGCAGTACTTC
CASSLSSGGGEQYF